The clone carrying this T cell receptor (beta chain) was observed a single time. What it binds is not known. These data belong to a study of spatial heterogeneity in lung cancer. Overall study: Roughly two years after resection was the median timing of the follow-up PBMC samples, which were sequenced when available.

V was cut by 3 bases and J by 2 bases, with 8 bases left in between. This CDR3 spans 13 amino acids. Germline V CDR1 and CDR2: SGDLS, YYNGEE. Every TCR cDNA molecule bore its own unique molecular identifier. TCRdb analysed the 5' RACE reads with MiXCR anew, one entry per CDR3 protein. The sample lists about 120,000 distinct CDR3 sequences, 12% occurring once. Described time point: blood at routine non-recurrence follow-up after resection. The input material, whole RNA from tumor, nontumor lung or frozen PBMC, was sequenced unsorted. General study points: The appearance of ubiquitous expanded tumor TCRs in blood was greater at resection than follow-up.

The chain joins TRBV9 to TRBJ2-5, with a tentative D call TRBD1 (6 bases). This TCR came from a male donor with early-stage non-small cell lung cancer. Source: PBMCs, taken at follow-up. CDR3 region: CASSAGQQETQYF. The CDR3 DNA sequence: TGTGCCAGCAGCGCCGGACAGCAAGAGACCCAGTACTTC.